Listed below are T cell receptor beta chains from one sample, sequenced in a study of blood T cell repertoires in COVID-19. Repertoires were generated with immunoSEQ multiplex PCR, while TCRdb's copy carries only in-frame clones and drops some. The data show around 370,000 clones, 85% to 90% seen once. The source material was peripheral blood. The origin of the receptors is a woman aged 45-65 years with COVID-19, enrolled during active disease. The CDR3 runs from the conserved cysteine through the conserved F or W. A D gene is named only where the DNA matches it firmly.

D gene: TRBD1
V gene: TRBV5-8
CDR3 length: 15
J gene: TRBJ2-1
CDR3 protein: CASSIRDRGYNEQFF

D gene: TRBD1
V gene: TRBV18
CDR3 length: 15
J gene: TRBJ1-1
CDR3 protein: CASSLQGQGVTEAFF

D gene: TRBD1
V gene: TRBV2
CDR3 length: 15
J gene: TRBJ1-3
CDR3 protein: CASSKTGGGGYTIYF

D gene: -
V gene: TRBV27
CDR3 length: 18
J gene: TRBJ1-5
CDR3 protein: CASSFLPPRVDSNQPQHF

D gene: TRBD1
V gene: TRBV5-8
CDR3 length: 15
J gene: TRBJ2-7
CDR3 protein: CASSISDRGIYEQYF

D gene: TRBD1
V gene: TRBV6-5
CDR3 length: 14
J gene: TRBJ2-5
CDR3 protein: CASSMPQGAGTQYF

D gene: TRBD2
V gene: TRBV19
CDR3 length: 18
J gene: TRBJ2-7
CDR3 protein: CASSIYLVGSGRFYEQYF

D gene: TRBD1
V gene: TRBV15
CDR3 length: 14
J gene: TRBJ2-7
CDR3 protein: CATSRDRGLDEQYF

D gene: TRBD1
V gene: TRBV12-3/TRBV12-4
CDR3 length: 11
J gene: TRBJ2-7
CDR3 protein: CASSGDRVLYF

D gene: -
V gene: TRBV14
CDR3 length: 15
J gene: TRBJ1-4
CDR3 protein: CASSQYRAVNEKLFF

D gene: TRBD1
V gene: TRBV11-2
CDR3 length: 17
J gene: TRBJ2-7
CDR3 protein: CASSLLPGTGVGYEQYF

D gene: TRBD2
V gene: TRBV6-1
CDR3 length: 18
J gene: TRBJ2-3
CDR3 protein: CASSERFSGQTSTDTQYF

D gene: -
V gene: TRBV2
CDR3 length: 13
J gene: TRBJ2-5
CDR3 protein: CASSGGPSETQYF

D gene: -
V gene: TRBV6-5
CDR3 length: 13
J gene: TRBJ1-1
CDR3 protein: CASSYREGTEAFF

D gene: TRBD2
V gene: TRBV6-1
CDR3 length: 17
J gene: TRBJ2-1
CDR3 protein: CASSAYGTSGVYNEQFF

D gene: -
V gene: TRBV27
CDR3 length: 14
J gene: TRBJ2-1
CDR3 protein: CASSFRSGYNEQFF

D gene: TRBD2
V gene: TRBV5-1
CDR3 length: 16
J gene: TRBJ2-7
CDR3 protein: CASSLSGWAGVYEQYF

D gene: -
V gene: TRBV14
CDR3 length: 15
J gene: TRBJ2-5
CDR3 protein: CASSHPHGYQETQYF

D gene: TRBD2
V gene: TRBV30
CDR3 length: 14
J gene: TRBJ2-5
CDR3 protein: CAWSVTSGRETQYF

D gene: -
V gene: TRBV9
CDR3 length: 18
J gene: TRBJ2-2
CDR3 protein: CASSPRGWKTSAPGELFF

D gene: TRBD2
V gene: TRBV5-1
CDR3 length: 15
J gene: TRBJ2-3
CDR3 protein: CASTRGGVVTDTQYF

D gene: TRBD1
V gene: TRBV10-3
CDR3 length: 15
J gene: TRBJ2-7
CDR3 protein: CAISEVGTGEYEQYF

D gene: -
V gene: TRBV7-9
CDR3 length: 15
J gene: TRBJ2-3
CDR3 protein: CASSRTGGRADTQYF

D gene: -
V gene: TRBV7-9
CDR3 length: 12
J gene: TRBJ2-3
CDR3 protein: CASGTSTDTQYF

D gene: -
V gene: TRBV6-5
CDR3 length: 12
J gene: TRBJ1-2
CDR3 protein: CASSSQGRGYTF

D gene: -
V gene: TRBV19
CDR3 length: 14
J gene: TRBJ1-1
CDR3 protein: CASSIRRGNTEAFF

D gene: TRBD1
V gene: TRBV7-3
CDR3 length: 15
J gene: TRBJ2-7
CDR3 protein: CASSLTGQTSYEQYF

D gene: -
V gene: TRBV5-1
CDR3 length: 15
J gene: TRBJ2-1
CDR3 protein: CASSLAGTPVNEQFF

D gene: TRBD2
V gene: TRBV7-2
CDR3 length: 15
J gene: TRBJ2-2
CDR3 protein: CASAGTSGSGRELFF

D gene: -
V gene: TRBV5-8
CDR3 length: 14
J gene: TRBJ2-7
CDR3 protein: CASSLAGLSYEQYF

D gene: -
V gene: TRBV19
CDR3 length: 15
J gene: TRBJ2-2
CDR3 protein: CASSMKYTSTGELFF

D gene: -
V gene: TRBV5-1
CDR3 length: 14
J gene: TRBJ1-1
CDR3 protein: CASGEGGARTEAFF

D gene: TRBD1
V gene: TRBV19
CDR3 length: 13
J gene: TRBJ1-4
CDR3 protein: CASRDSLNEKLFF

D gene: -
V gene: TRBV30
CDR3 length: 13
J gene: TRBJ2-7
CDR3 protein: CAWSVQGRTAQYF

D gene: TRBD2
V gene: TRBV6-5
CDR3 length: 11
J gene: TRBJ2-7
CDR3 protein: CASSSLGTKVF

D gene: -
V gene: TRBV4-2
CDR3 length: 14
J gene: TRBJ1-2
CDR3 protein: CASSQDIPGNGYTF

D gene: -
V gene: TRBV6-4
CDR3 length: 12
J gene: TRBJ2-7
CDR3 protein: CASIRSSYEQYF